The entry below describes one T cell receptor beta chain. Antigen unknown. Generated by immunoSEQ multiplex PCR, the TCRdb table keeps only in-frame clones and is missing some. The sample has fewer than 30,000 clones; more than 70% are singletons. The source of the sample is a study of T cells in narcolepsy. Study-level points and caveats: Autoreactive clonotypes reportedly recurred in blood of same and different patients, not controls. Same-patient CSF and blood CD4+ T cell clonotypes included HCRT-specific and TRIB2-specific autoreactive ones. No autoreactive T cell clone sequences appeared in some memory CD4+ repertoires.

This CDR3 has 15 amino acids. Trimming took off 6 bases at V and 6 bases at J, with 21 bases between the two ends. Per the germline V gene, CDR1 is MNHEY and CDR2 is SVGAGI. The receptor was isolated from a human donor with narcolepsy. This chain connects TRBV6-5 to TRBJ2-7; TRBD2 is a possible D gene (5 bases). Sequenced: CD45RA- memory CD4+ T cells from PBMCs. The CDR3 reads CASRTQGTIRGEQYF. The CDR3 nucleotides read TGTGCCAGCAGAACCCAAGGTACTATCCGGGGCGAGCAGTACTTC.